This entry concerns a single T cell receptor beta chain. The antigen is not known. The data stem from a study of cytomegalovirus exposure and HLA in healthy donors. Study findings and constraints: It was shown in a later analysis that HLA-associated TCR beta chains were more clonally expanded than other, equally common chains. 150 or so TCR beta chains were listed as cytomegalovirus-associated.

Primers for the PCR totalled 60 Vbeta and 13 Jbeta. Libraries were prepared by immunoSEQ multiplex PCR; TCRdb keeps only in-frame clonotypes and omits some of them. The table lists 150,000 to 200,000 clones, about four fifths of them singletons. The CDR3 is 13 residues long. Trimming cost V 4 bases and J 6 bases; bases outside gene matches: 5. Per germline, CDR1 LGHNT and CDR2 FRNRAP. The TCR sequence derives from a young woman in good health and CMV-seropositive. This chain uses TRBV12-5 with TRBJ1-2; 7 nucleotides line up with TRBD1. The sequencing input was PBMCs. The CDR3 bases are TGTGCTAGTGGTTGGAGGGGGCAGAATGGCTACACCTTC. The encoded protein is CASGWRGQNGYTF.